The entry below describes one T cell receptor (beta chain). This sample is drawn from a study of blood T cell repertoires in COVID-19. Study overall: Some COVID-19 samples were acute and others convalescent; all came from the United States, Italy and Spain. The analysed material was cDNA or gDNA that came from T cells, B-cell-depleted T cells, or PBMCs.

As handled by the study authors: For nucleated cells, counts were estimated from reference gene primer amplification. Here immunoSEQ multiplex PCR was the method, and the copy in TCRdb shows in-frame clones only, minus some. V, J and clone size reflect that table, while D and trimming were determined from the DNA. The sample comprises over 300,000 clones, over 70% of which are singletons, and roughly 1.2% rests with the top ten. The CDR3 is made up of 15 amino acids. Losses at the gene ends were 2 bases for V and 8 bases for J; bases not matched to a gene: 9. Germline loops: CDR1 MNHEY, CDR2 SVGAGI. The specimen was peripheral blood. The chain uses TRBV6-5 and TRBJ1-2; 9 bases align to TRBD1. The TCR was taken from a woman in her 50s with acute or convalescent COVID-19. The CDR3 sequence: CASSYDPGQGWGYTF. In nucleotides, the CDR3 is TGTGCCAGCAGTTACGACCCGGGACAGGGTTGGGGCTACACCTTC.